The 29 T cell receptor beta chains below were found in one sample sequenced in a study of blood T cell repertoires in COVID-19. Sequencing was performed with immunoSEQ multiplex PCR; in TCRdb, only in-frame clones are kept and a portion is missing. Of around 430,000 clones listed, 87% are singletons. Sequences were obtained from PBMCs or T cells enriched from blood (not recorded which). The source is a woman between 45 and 60 years old who had recovered from COVID-19.

This sequence joins TRBV30 and TRBJ1-5; 11 bases are a match to TRBD1. The CDR3 is 18 residues long. V dropped 2 bases and J dropped 1; count of bases not matched to a gene: 10. The V gene's germline CDR1 is GTSNPN and CDR2 SVGIG (reference sequence). CDR3 coding DNA: TGTGCCTGGAGTTCAGGAGGGACAGGGGGTATCAGCAATCAGCCCCAGCATTTT. Protein sequence: CAWSSGGTGGISNQPQHF.

V and J are TRBV7-6 and TRBJ2-7; 7 nucleotides match TRBD2. The CDR3 spans 17 residues. Germline assignment: CDR1 SGHVS and CDR2 FNYEAQ. V shed 4 bases, J shed 4 bases, and the junction held 16 bases outside the gene matches. Written as DNA, the CDR3 is TGTGCCAGCAGCTCCCCCTCGGGGGGTATCCTAGGGTACGAGCAGTACTTC. Translation gives CASSSPSGGILGYEQYF.

The rearrangement joins TRBV7-9 to TRBJ2-7; 9 bases fit TRBD1. V was pared by 6 bases and J by 0 bases, with 6 bases of the junction left unmatched. In germline, CDR1 is SEHNR, CDR2 FQNEAQ (reference sequence). The CDR3 is 15 residues long. CDR3 protein: CASSRDRDYSYEQYF. Written as DNA, the CDR3 is TGTGCCAGCAGTCGGGACAGGGATTACTCCTACGAGCAGTACTTC.

This clone was picked up a small number of times. This chain connects TRBV29-1 to TRBJ1-3; 7 nucleotides line up with TRBD1. CDR3 length: 13 residues. The germline gives CDR1 SQVTM, CDR2 ANQGSEA. V gave up 6 bases and J gave up 2 bases; unmatched junction bases: 4. CDR3 nucleotide sequence: TGCAGCGTGGGGGACAGTACTGGAAACACCATATATTTT. The encoded protein is CSVGDSTGNTIYF. Using reference TRBV29-1 and TRBJ1-3 for the parts outside the CDR3, the full variable domain is SAVISQKPSRDICQRGTSLTIQCQVDSQVTMMFWYRQQPGQSLTLIATANQGSEATYESGFVIDKFPISRPNLTFSTLTVSNMSPEDSSIYLCSVGDSTGNTIYFGEGSWLTVV.

This chain joins TRBV6-4 and TRBJ2-2, with D perhaps matching TRBD2 (6 bases). V was clipped by 5 bases and J by 6 bases, with 10 bases between them. The CDR3 covers 13 residues. The germline CDR1 and CDR2 sequences are MRHNA and SNTAGT. The CDR3 reads CASSRDWSGELFF. In DNA form, the CDR3 reads TGTGCCAGCAGTCGGGACTGGTCCGGGGAGCTGTTTTTT.

This chain uses TRBV4-3 with TRBJ1-1; no clear D gene. The germline V and J ends were trimmed by 0 bases and 4 bases, with 6 bases remaining between them. This CDR3 has 13 amino acids. CDR1 and CDR2 from the germline V gene are LGHNA and YSLEER. CDR3 nucleotides: TGCGCCAGCAGCCAAGATTTTATCACTGAAGCTTTCTTT. It is translated as CASSQDFITEAFF.

The chain employs TRBV5-1 and TRBJ2-1, with TRBD1 matching 8 bases. The CDR3 runs to 15 residues. The trim removed 4 bases at V and 9 bases at J, leaving 12 bases unmatched. CDR1 and CDR2 from the germline V gene are SGHRS and YFSETQ. CDR3: CASSTRTGQGGEQFF. CDR3 in DNA: TGCGCCAGCAGCACAAGGACAGGGCAAGGAGGTGAGCAGTTCTTC.

This rearrangement joins TRBV10-1 to TRBJ2-5; TRBD2 agrees at 13 bases. The junction had 12 bases not matched to a gene; V was cut back by 0 bases and J by 5 bases. The germline V gene encodes CDR1 WNHNN and CDR2 SYGVQD (reference sequence). CDR3 length: 19 residues. The CDR3 region is CASSESRGLAGPQGETQYF. CDR3 DNA: TGCGCCAGCAGTGAGTCGCGGGGACTAGCGGGGCCACAAGGGGAGACCCAGTACTTC.

This clone was seen a few times. This rearrangement joins TRBV4-3 to TRBJ1-2; possibly TRBD1 for D (5 bases). Germline V gives CDR1 LGHNA, CDR2 YSLEER. Trimming took off 0 bases at V and 5 bases at J, with 13 bases between the two ends. The CDR3 covers 15 residues. CDR3 in DNA: TGCGCCAGCAGCCAAGAGGCGCAGGGTACTTATGGCTACACCTTC. Encoded protein: CASSQEAQGTYGYTF.

The J gene is TRBJ2-3, the V gene TRBV2, with 9 bases lining up with TRBD2. V gave up 7 bases and J gave up 3 bases; unmatched junction bases: 5. Per the germline V gene, CDR1 is SNHLY and CDR2 is FYNNEI. There are 14 residues in the CDR3. The CDR3 is CASTASGATDTQYF. The CDR3, as DNA: TGTGCCAGCACAGCTAGCGGGGCAACAGATACGCAGTATTTT.

J is TRBJ1-5 and V is TRBV4-1; 8 bases align to TRBD1. V gave up 1 base and J gave up 2 bases; unmatched junction bases: 1. CDR3 length: 15 amino acids. CDR1 is MGHRA, CDR2 YSYEKL, per germline. This CDR3 is CASSQGGQGNQPQHF. The CDR3 bases are TGCGCCAGCAGCCAAGGGGGACAGGGCAATCAGCCCCAGCATTTT.

This chain joins TRBV3-1 (or the pseudogene TRBV3-2) and TRBJ1-5, with 7 nucleotides matching TRBD1. The V segment lost 5 bases and the J segment 3 bases; nucleotides outside the gene matches: 1. In germline, CDR1 is LGHDT, CDR2 YNNKEL (reference sequence). The CDR3 consists of 13 residues. CDR3 sequence (DNA): TGTGCCAGCAGCACAGGGGACAATCAGCCCCAGCATTTT. Translating it yields CASSTGDNQPQHF.

The chain employs TRBV27 and TRBJ1-1; D remains ambiguous. V was pared by 3 bases and J by 1 base, with 6 bases between. The CDR3 runs to 13 residues. Germline V gene data show CDR1 as MNHEY and CDR2 as SMNVEV (reference sequence). CDR3 sequence (DNA): TGTGCCAGCAGTTTGTGGCAGAACACTGAAGCTTTCTTT. Amino acid sequence: CASSLWQNTEAFF.

This chain uses TRBV30 with TRBJ1-3, with a tentative D call TRBD1 (6 bases). Germline loops: CDR1 GTSNPN, CDR2 SVGIG (reference sequence). The CDR3 consists of 17 residues. Trimming cost V 4 bases and J 2 bases, with 21 bases left between them. The CDR3 DNA follows: TGTGCCTGGACCCCATCGTGGACAGTAACGACTGGAAACACCATATATTTT. Translating it yields CAWTPSWTVTTGNTIYF.

The sample holds a few counts of this clone. The chain has TRBV12-3 or TRBV12-4 and TRBJ2-7; the D gene is possibly TRBD2 (5 bases). The CDR3 loop spans 13 amino acids. Trimming pared 4 bases from V and 2 bases from J, leaving 9 bases between. CDR3 sequence (DNA): TGTGCCAGCAGTTCCTCCGGGGCCTACGAGCAGTACTTC. Amino acid sequence: CASSSSGAYEQYF.

The genes are TRBV9 and TRBJ2-1; 7 bases align to TRBD1. Per the germline V gene, CDR1 is SGDLS and CDR2 is YYNGEE. This CDR3 contains 16 residues. The J segment lost 4 bases and the V segment lost 3 bases, leaving 10 bases of the junction unmatched. As DNA, the CDR3 is TGTGCCAGCAGCGGCTCTGGGACAGTTCAGTACAATGAGCAGTTCTTC. It codes for CASSGSGTVQYNEQFF.

In its sample, this clone was seen once. The chain employs TRBV2 and TRBJ2-7; 11 bases align to TRBD1. This CDR3 comprises 12 residues. V trimming: 6 bases; J trimming: 6 bases; junction bases outside the gene matches: 1. The germline CDR1 and CDR2 sequences are SNHLY and FYNNEI. The CDR3 bases are TGTGCCAGCAGGGGGACAGGGGGCGAGCAGTACTTC. Translating gives CASRGTGGEQYF.

This clone was picked up a small number of times. The CDR3 region is CASSARTGGNLDQPQHF. The CDR3 bases are TGTGCCAGCAGCGCCCGGACAGGTGGGAACTTAGATCAGCCCCAGCATTTT. The chain joins TRBV7-2 to TRBJ1-5, with 7 bases that match TRBD1. Germline V gene sequence: CDR1 SGHTA, CDR2 FQGNSA. CDR3 length: 17 amino acids. V shed 5 bases and J 5 bases; nucleotides not matched to a gene: 15.

The chain uses TRBV29-1 and TRBJ1-2; 8 bases match TRBD1. V shed 4 bases, J shed 5 bases, and the junction held 9 bases outside the gene matches. Germline V CDR1 and CDR2: SQVTM, ANQGSEA. The CDR3 covers 14 residues. The CDR3 reads CSVAPGTGSYGYTF. CDR3 DNA: TGCAGCGTTGCACCCGGGACAGGCTCGTATGGCTACACCTTC.

This chain connects TRBV6-5 to TRBJ1-2; 9 nucleotides agree with TRBD1. The CDR3 covers 14 residues. J lost 6 bases, V lost 6 bases, and 8 bases had no gene match. Germline CDR1 MNHEY, CDR2 SVGAGI. CDR3 coding DNA: TGTGCCAGCAGACGCCCGGACAGGGGACATGGCTACACCTTC. Protein product: CASRRPDRGHGYTF.

CDR3 in amino acids: CASSPAGSSNQPQHF. Here the CDR3 DNA reads TGTGCCAGCAGCCCGGCGGGCAGCTCCAATCAGCCCCAGCATTTT. The chain joins TRBV28 to TRBJ1-5; the D is unclear. V lost 6 bases to trimming and J lost 3 bases, with 15 bases between them. This CDR3 has 15 amino acids. Germline V CDR1 and CDR2: MDHEN, SYDVKM.

V and J are TRBV6-5 and TRBJ1-6, with no clear D. CDR3 size: 13 residues. CDR1 is MNHEY and CDR2 is SVGAGI in the germline V gene. The ends were cut back, 9 bases at V and 6 bases at J, with 12 bases in the middle. Here the CDR3 DNA reads TGTGCCAGTGGACCGGACTTTAATTCACCCCTCCACTTT. Translated: CASGPDFNSPLHF.

The chain uses TRBV10-3 and TRBJ1-2; no clear D. This CDR3 comprises 13 residues. Germline CDR1 reads ENHRY; CDR2 reads SYGVKD. Here the CDR3 DNA reads TGTGCTAATCGAAAGAGTTCGGACTATGGCTACACCTTC. As protein: CANRKSSDYGYTF.

Only one count was recorded for this clone. The rearrangement uses TRBV5-5 and TRBJ2-2; possible D gene TRBD1, 5 bases. The CDR3 is made up of 16 amino acids. Germline values: CDR1 SGHKS, CDR2 YYEKEE (reference sequence). Trimming pared 2 bases from V and 6 bases from J, leaving 17 bases between. DNA of the CDR3: TGTGCCAGCAGCTTACAGGTCTTAGGTAGTGCCGGGGAGCTGTTTTTT. It codes for CASSLQVLGSAGELFF.

The chain uses TRBV9 and TRBJ2-1; 8 positions agree with TRBD2. Germline V lookup: CDR1 SGDLS, CDR2 YYNGEE. V lost 4 bases and J lost 8; bases outside the gene matches: 11. CDR3 length: 15 amino acids. CDR3 amino acids: CASSIAGTSGHEQFF. The CDR3 DNA sequence: TGTGCCAGCAGCATAGCCGGGACTAGTGGCCATGAGCAGTTCTTC. The whole variable domain, remainder taken from reference TRBV9 and TRBJ2-1, is DSGVTQTPKHLITATGQRVTLRCSPRSGDLSVYWYQQSLDQGLQFLIQYYNGEERAKGNILERFSAQQFPDLHSELNLSSLELGDSALYFCASSIAGTSGHEQFFGPGTRLTVL.

The V and J genes are TRBV3-1 (or the pseudogene TRBV3-2) and TRBJ2-1, with D unclear. From germline, CDR1 is LGHDT and CDR2 YNNKEL (reference sequence). This CDR3 is 15 amino acids long. Between the trimmed V and J ends, which lost 0 bases and 7 bases, there was a span of 13 bases. CDR3 nucleotide sequence: TGTGCCAGCAGCCAAGATGTAGCACGGATAAATGAGCAGTTCTTC. Amino acids: CASSQDVARINEQFF.

The CDR3 DNA is TGTGCCAGCAGGTGGGGAAAACAGGAAAGTCTCCTTTCTGGGGCCAACGTCCTGACTTTC. It translates to CASRWGKQESLLSGANVLTF. The V call is TRBV27, the J call TRBJ2-6; TRBD1 is a possible D gene (5 bases). CDR3 size: 20 residues. Germline V CDR1 and CDR2: MNHEY, SMNVEV (reference sequence). The V and J ends lost 6 bases and 1 base respectively, with 25 bases between them. The entire variable domain, with the rest obtained from reference TRBV27 and TRBJ2-6, is as follows: EAQVTQNPRYLITVTGKKLTVTCSQNMNHEYMSWYRQDPGLGLRQIYYSMNVEVTDKGDVPEGYKVSRKEKRNFPLILESPSPNQTSLYFCASRWGKQESLLSGANVLTFGAGSRLTVL.

This clone was picked up a small number of times. The rearrangement joins TRBV28 to TRBJ1-3, with 8 bases aligning to TRBD1. Germline lookup yields CDR1 MDHEN and CDR2 SYDVKM. CDR3 length: 14 residues. With 1 base clipped from V and 11 bases from J, the junction kept 7 bases outside the gene matches. The CDR3 coding sequence is TGTGCCAGCAGTTTATCCGACAGGGGAGGCGCCATATATTTT. Its protein product is CASSLSDRGGAIYF.

This chain uses TRBV15 with TRBJ1-3; D ambiguous. Trimming pared 0 bases from V and 4 bases from J, leaving 13 bases between. The CDR3 is made up of 16 amino acids. Germline V gene lookup returns CDR1 LNHNV and CDR2 YYDKDF (reference sequence). The CDR3 reads CATSRDSGDPGNTIYF. The CDR3 DNA reads as TGTGCCACCAGCAGAGATAGCGGCGACCCGGGAAACACCATATATTTT.